The next 19 T cell receptor beta chains were all read from a single sample in a study of blood T cell repertoires in COVID-19. Repertoires were generated with immunoSEQ multiplex PCR, while TCRdb's copy carries only in-frame clones and drops some. The profile shows fewer than 150,000 clones, about 88% of them singletons. The specimen sequenced was peripheral blood. The receptors derive from a woman in her sixties or seventies who had recovered from COVID-19.

This chain joins TRBV2 and TRBJ1-2; D is undetermined. The germline V gene has CDR1 SNHLY and CDR2 FYNNEI. The CDR3 extends over 12 amino acids. The V end lost 8 bases, the J end lost 0 bases, and 7 bases lay between the germline ends. Written as DNA, the CDR3 is TGTGCCAGCGCGCCGCCTAACTATGGCTACACCTTC. This sequence encodes CASAPPNYGYTF.

The chain employs TRBV9 and TRBJ2-3; unclear D gene. Germline V gene lookup returns CDR1 SGDLS and CDR2 YYNGEE. The CDR3 runs to 12 residues. V was pared by 0 bases and J by 6 bases, with 5 bases between. The CDR3 loop is CASSVALDTQYF. CDR3 DNA sequence: TGTGCCAGCAGCGTAGCTTTGGATACGCAGTATTTT.

This clone appeared a single time. The chain couples TRBV3-1 (or the pseudogene TRBV3-2) to TRBJ2-1; a possible D gene is TRBD2 (5 bases). Trimming stripped 0 bases from V and 6 bases from J, with 12 bases between. CDR1 and CDR2 from the germline V gene are LGHDT and YNNKEL (reference sequence). The CDR3 is 15 residues long. The CDR3 sequence: CASSQEPLTSNEQFF. CDR3 DNA sequence: TGTGCCAGCAGCCAAGAGCCCCTAACTAGCAATGAGCAGTTCTTC.

CDR3 protein: CASSPGRTYEQYF. The CDR3 bases are TGTGCCAGCAGCCCCGGCAGGACCTACGAGCAGTACTTC. This rearrangement joins TRBV13 to TRBJ2-7, with no clear D. The CDR3 sequence is 13 residues long. V lost 5 bases to trimming and J lost 2 bases, with 10 bases between them. In germline, CDR1 is PRHDT, CDR2 FYEKMQ (reference sequence).

The V and J genes are TRBV9 and TRBJ2-1; D ambiguous. The germline V and J ends were trimmed by 0 bases and 0 bases, with 7 bases remaining between them. Germline lookup yields CDR1 SGDLS and CDR2 YYNGEE. The CDR3 runs 15 residues. The chain's CDR3 is CASSVDVSSYNEQFF. In nucleotides, the CDR3 is TGTGCCAGCAGCGTAGACGTTAGCTCCTACAATGAGCAGTTCTTC.

This chain links TRBV19 with TRBJ1-2, with a possible D match to TRBD1 (6 bases). The V gene lost 6 bases and the J gene lost 7 bases, with 12 bases spanning the gap. This CDR3 region has 12 residues. The germline V gene encodes CDR1 LNHDA and CDR2 SQIVND (reference sequence). The DNA for the CDR3 is TGTGCCAGTAGCCTCACAGGGTCTGGCTACACCTTC. As protein: CASSLTGSGYTF.

The rearrangement links TRBV5-1 to TRBJ1-2; the D is unclear. The CDR3 consists of 14 residues. Germline values: CDR1 SGHRS, CDR2 YFSETQ. Trimming removed 0 bases at V and 7 bases at J, with 13 bases between. The CDR3 sequence is CASSLGQESSGYTF. The CDR3 nucleotides read TGCGCCAGCAGCTTGGGCCAGGAAAGTAGTGGCTACACCTTC. The full variable domain, in which reference TRBV5-1 and TRBJ1-2 provide the parts outside the CDR3, is KAGVTQTPRYLIKTRGQQVTLSCSPISGHRSVSWYQQTPGQGLQFLFEYFSETQRNKGNFPGRFSGRQFSNSRSEMNVSTLELGDSALYLCASSLGQESSGYTFGSGTRLTVV.

The CDR3 nucleotides read TGTGCCAGCAGCTTAAGACCTTCCGGGCAGGGCAACACTCGGGCCGAGCAGTACTTC. Residues: CASSLRPSGQGNTRAEQYF. V and J are TRBV7-2 and TRBJ2-7, with D possibly TRBD1 on 5 matching bases. Per germline, CDR1 SGHTA and CDR2 FQGNSA. Trimming shortened V by 2 bases and J by 6 bases, and 29 bases separated the two germline ends. The CDR3 length is 19 residues.

The CDR3 loop reads CAISTDGYNEQFF. CDR3 nucleotides: TGTGCCATCAGCACCGACGGGTACAATGAGCAGTTCTTC. This rearrangement joins TRBV10-3 to TRBJ2-1; no definite D call. Trimming left V 6 bases short and J 4 bases short, with 10 bases between. Looked up from germline, CDR1 is ENHRY and CDR2 is SYGVKD. The CDR3 is made up of 13 amino acids.

This sequence joins TRBV7-2 and TRBJ1-2; D ambiguous. V dropped 5 bases and J dropped 5 bases, with 12 bases sitting between them. This CDR3 spans 13 amino acids. Germline CDR1 and CDR2: SGHTA and FQGNSA. The CDR3 DNA sequence: TGTGCCAGCAGCCCCTACGGGGAGTATGGCTACACCTTC. It encodes CASSPYGEYGYTF. Using reference TRBV7-2 and TRBJ1-2 for the parts outside the CDR3, the full variable domain is GAGVSQSPSNKVTEKGKDVELRCDPISGHTALYWYRQSLGQGLEFLIYFQGNSAPDKSGLPSDRFSAERTGGSVSTLTIQRTQQEDSAVYLCASSPYGEYGYTFGSGTRLTVV.

The J gene is TRBJ2-3, the V gene TRBV7-2; no firm D call. Between the trimmed V and J ends, which lost 1 base and 4 bases, there was a span of 6 bases. The CDR3 length is 13 residues. Germline values: CDR1 SGHTA, CDR2 FQGNSA. For the CDR3, the DNA is TGTGCCAGCAGCTTAGTTGCGTCAGATACGCAGTATTTT. Protein product: CASSLVASDTQYF.

The V and J genes are TRBV5-4 and TRBJ1-5; D is uncertain. The CDR3 runs 15 residues. Trimming left V 0 bases short and J 4 bases short, with 11 bases between. Germline V gives CDR1 SGHNT, CDR2 YYREEE (reference sequence). The DNA of the CDR3 is TGTGCCAGCAGCTTGGGGGGAGGGATGAATCAGCCCCAGCATTTT. This codes for CASSLGGGMNQPQHF.

This clone was picked up a small number of times. The sample contains more than one DNA sequence encoding this CDR3. The chain uses TRBV30 and TRBJ1-5; the match to TRBD1 covers 7 bases. V dropped 0 bases and J dropped 4; count of bases not matched to a gene: 0. From germline, CDR1 is GTSNPN and CDR2 SVGIG (reference sequence). The CDR3 covers 13 residues. The CDR3 is CAWSVQGNQPQHF. The CDR3 DNA reads as TGTGCCTGGAGTGTACAGGGGAATCAGCCCCAGCATTTT.

Concerning this clone itself: At one end, the junction sequence differs from germline, possibly due to a read error. Other DNA sequences in the sample encode the same CDR3. The V gene is TRBV4-1, the J gene TRBJ1-1; D unresolved. This CDR3 has 14 residues. Germline V CDR1 and CDR2: MGHRA, YSYEKL. CDR3 nucleotide sequence: TGCGCCAGCAGTCAAGGGCCAGAGAACACTGAAGCTTTCTTT. Translating it yields CASSQGPENTEAFF.

CDR3 sequence: CASSMRGYEEKLFF. In DNA, the CDR3 is TGTGCCAGCAGTATGCGGGGGTACGAAGAAAAACTGTTTTTT. The gene calls are TRBV28 and TRBJ1-4, with D perhaps matching TRBD1 (5 bases). Trimming cost V 5 bases and J 8 bases, with 15 bases left between them. This CDR3 is built from 14 residues. Per germline, CDR1 MDHEN and CDR2 SYDVKM.

The chain is built from TRBV7-3 and TRBJ2-2; TRBD1 aligns across 7 bases. J lost 8 bases, V lost 5 bases, and 8 bases had no gene match. The CDR3 covers 14 residues. Germline V lookup: CDR1 SGHTA, CDR2 FQGTGA. Written as DNA, the CDR3 is TGTGCCAGCAGCCCTCAACCAGGGGGAGGGGAGCTGTTTTTT. Protein: CASSPQPGGGELFF.

The chain has TRBV5-4 and TRBJ2-3, with 12 bases that match TRBD1. Losses at the gene ends were 4 bases for V and 4 bases for J; bases not matched to a gene: 7. Germline V gives CDR1 SGHNT, CDR2 YYREEE (reference sequence). The CDR3 consists of 16 residues. For the CDR3, the DNA is TGTGCCAGCAGCCCATCCGGGACAGGGGGCGCAGATACGCAGTATTTT. Translation: CASSPSGTGGADTQYF.

This chain links TRBV4-1 with TRBJ2-5, with 7 bases aligning to TRBD1. Germline V gene data show CDR1 as MGHRA and CDR2 as YSYEKL. V lost 5 bases and J lost 3; bases outside the gene matches: 9. The CDR3 totals 15 residues. CDR3 protein: CASSFTGAGEETQYF. CDR3 coding DNA: TGCGCCAGCAGCTTTACAGGGGCCGGAGAAGAGACCCAGTACTTC.

This rearrangement joins TRBV20-1 to TRBJ2-2; 11 positions agree with TRBD2. Unmatched junction bases numbered 10, after V lost 3 bases and J lost 4 bases. Germline V gene lookup returns CDR1 DFQATT and CDR2 SNEGSKA (reference sequence). CDR3 size: 17 residues. CDR3 in DNA: TGCAGTGCTAGTGCGCTTCTAGCGGGGGGCCTCACCGGGGAGCTGTTTTTT. It is translated as CSASALLAGGLTGELFF.